This TCR beta chain originates from a study of blood T cell repertoires in COVID-19. Overall study: COVID-19 samples, acute and convalescent, were from the United States, Italy and Spain. The analysed material was cDNA or gDNA that came from T cells, B-cell-depleted T cells, or PBMCs.

The protocol was immunoSEQ multiplex PCR, while the TCRdb copy is restricted to in-frame clones and leaves out a portion. Among about 69,000 clones listed, more than 80% were seen once. CDR3 size: 14 residues. CDR1 is MNHEY and CDR2 is SMNVEV in the germline V gene (reference sequence). With 5 bases removed from V and 6 bases from J, the gap between germline ends came to 14 bases. The sequence derives from a man aged 50 or older with COVID-19, enrolled during active disease. This sequence joins TRBV27 and TRBJ1-5, with D perhaps TRBD1 (6 bases). Sequenced sample: peripheral blood. The CDR3 loop is CASSSSGVGQPQHF. The CDR3 bases are TGTGCCAGCAGTAGTTCAGGGGTAGGTCAGCCCCAGCATTTT.